What follows describes a single TCR beta chain. This clonotype was counted between two and nine times. What this receptor recognizes is not known. Base qualities are not recorded, but no much larger clone differs from it by a single base. These data originate in a study of vaccination and CD4 T cells after COVID-19 (dated by TCRdb to between 2021 and 2023). Notes on the research overall: SARS-CoV-2 positivity had been established in the convalescent patients by nasal swab PCR, and mild disease was recorded in under ten of these patients and severe disease in one. In the convalescent cohort there were six males and four females, among whom were two Hispanic individuals, seven Caucasians, two Asians and one multiracial person. Participants received two doses of either the Pfizer-BioNTech BNT162b2 vaccine (n=8) or the Moderna mRNA-1273 vaccine (n=2). Post-COVID blood samples from convalescent patients were collected a median of around 110 days after diagnosis, with a range of roughly 30 to 170 days. The time from the second vaccine dose to post-vaccine blood sampling had a median of 72 days and ranged from about 14 to 250 days. For stimulating the cultures, overlapping spike peptide pools were used, derived from SARS-CoV-2 as well as from the common cold coronaviruses HCoV-NL63, HCoV-OC43 and HCoV-229E. In control cultures, a CEFX viral epitope pool was used as positive control, an HIV-1 Nef peptide pool was used as negative control, or no peptide was added. In 10 COVID-19 convalescent patients and a handful of infection-naive healthy vaccine recipients, researchers compared the spike-specific CD4+ TCR repertoire from before mRNA vaccination with the repertoire from after. Study-wide findings and limitations: An increase in the median number of SARS-CoV-2-reactive clonotypes from approximately 20 after infection to roughly 38 after vaccination was observed, but the change was not found to be significant. Relatively few convalescent patients were included in the study, and early timepoints after natural infection were not analyzed. In convalescent patients, a median approximately 83% of post-vaccine SARS-CoV-2-reactive clones were detected only after vaccination, suggesting vaccine-specific priming. Nearly all vaccine-specific clones in convalescent patients (304 of 307) were mono-reactive for SARS-CoV-2 spike rather than cross-reactive with common cold coronaviruses.

Library construction relied on PCR. DNA from cultured CD4+ T cells was subjected to TCR sequencing with the Oncomine TCR Beta short-read assay at the Johns Hopkins FTIC core. The QIAamp micro DNA kit was used to extract genomic DNA from the cultured CD4+ T cells. Oncomine TCR Beta libraries from cultured CD4+ T cells were pooled with unique dual indexes and sequenced on an Illumina iSeq 100. As for the original processing: Non-productive sequences were filtered out, and CDR3s that did not start with C, did not end with F or W, or were shorter than 7 amino acids were discarded. Antigen-specific clonotypes were identified using the MANAFEST web application through comparison of peptide-stimulated wells with reference and other culture wells. For a clone to be called positive, the clone needed an FDR below 0.05, an odds ratio above 5, and a productive frequency above 0.1% in at least two of three replicate wells. Clonotypes that were significantly expanded in both SARS-CoV-2 spike wells and at least one common cold coronavirus spike condition were defined as cross-reactive. CDR3 homology was assessed with Levenshtein distances (stringdist) and unrooted phylogenetic trees (ape) in R version 3.6.1. Using fastp trimming at Q25 and MiXCR clonotype assembly, TCRdb reanalyzed the public sequencing data and kept in-frame beta chains. Rows matching on CDR3 protein sequence are summarized as one entry with the most common DNA and genes. These V and J calls rely on TCRdb rather than the paper's analysis. In all, the sample holds just under 20,000 distinct CDR3 sequences, and 52% of those were seen once. Of the sample, around 10% falls within the top ten clones.

Sequences MDHEN (CDR1) and SYDVKM (CDR2) are obtained from the germline V gene. The germline V and J ends show losses of 3 bases and 5 bases respectively, and no gene match explains 10 bases of the junction. The CDR3 starts with the cysteine, ends with the phenylalanine, and has 16 residues. The CDR3 DNA has 48 bases and is translated from base 1. The treatment or condition tag for this specimen amounts to: approximately 9-day PBMC culture with coronavirus spike peptide pools or control peptides (ViraFEST assay). To expand antigen-specific T cells with peptide pools and then pick out the expanded clonotypes through TCR sequencing, the study relied on the ViraFEST assay. The positive SARS-CoV-2 PCR tests of the convalescent patients were dated from March to December 2020, before the Alpha, Beta and Delta variants emerged in the United States. Each well held some 2 million PBMCs cultured with roughly 10 ug/ml peptide pools in IMDM containing around 5% human AB serum and around 9 IU/ml IL-2. Half of the culture medium was replaced with fresh IL-2-containing medium on days 3 and 7. After ten to eleven days of culture, CD4+ T cells were isolated by negative selection using the EasySep CD4+ T cell isolation kit. Ficoll-Paque Plus gradient centrifugation was used to isolate PBMCs from whole blood, and the isolated PBMCs were then either used fresh or cryopreserved at -140C. Culture conditions were generally each tested in triplicate wells.

The chain employs TRBV28 and TRBJ2-3, with 8 middle bases fitting TRBD1. The clonotype was recovered from a human donor who had recovered from COVID-19. Sequences were obtained from CD4+ T cells from blood, cultured in vitro. The DNA is TGTGCCAGCAGTTTGACCCATAGACAGGGGCAAGATACGCAGTATTTT. This codes for CASSLTHRQGQDTQYF.